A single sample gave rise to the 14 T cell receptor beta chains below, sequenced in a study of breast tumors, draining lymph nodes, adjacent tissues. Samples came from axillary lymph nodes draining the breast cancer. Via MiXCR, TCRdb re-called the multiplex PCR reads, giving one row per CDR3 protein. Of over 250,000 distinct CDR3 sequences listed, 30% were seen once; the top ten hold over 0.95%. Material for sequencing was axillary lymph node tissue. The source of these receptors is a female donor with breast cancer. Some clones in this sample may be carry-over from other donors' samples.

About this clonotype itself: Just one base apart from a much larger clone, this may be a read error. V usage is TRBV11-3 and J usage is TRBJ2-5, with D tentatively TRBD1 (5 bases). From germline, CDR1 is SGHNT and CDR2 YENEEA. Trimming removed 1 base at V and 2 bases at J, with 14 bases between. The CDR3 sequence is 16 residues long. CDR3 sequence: CASSLGLDTHQETQYF. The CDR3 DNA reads TGTGCCAGCAGCTTAGGACTGGACACGCATCAAGAGACCCAGTACTTC. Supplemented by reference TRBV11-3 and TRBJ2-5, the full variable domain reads EAGVVQSPRYKIIEKKQPVAFWCNPISGHNTLYWYLQNLGQGPELLIRYENEEAVDDSQLPKDRFSAERLKGVDSTLKIQPAELGDSAVYLCASSLGLDTHQETQYFGPGTRLLVL.

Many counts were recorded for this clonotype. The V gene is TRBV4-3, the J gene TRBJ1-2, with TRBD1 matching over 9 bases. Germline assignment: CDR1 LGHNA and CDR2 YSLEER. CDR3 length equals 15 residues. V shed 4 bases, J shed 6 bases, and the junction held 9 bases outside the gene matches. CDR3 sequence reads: CASSRTQGARDGYTF. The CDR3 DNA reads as TGCGCCAGCAGCCGAACACAGGGGGCTAGGGATGGCTACACCTTC.

The CDR3 loop reads CASSQPLVQVNSPLHF. The CDR3 nucleotides read TGTGCCAGCAGTCAACCCCTCGTCCAGGTGAACTCACCCCTCCACTTT. This sequence joins TRBV6-1 and TRBJ1-6, with D hard to call. Germline CDR1 and CDR2: MNHNS and SASEGT. The germline V and J ends were trimmed by 5 bases and 10 bases, with 21 bases remaining between them. The CDR3 sequence is 16 residues long.

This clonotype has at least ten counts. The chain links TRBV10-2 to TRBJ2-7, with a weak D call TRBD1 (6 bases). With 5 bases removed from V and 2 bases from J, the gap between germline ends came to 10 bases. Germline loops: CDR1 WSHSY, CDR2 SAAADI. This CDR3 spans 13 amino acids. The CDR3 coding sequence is TGCGCCAGCAGTACAGGGTCCCCCTACGAGCAGTACTTC. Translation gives CASSTGSPYEQYF.

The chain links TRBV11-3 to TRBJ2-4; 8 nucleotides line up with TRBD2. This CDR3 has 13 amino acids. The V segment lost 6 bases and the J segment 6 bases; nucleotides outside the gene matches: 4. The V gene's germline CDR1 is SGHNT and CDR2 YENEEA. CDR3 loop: CASRPLAGNIQYF. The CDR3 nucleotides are TGTGCCAGCAGACCTCTAGCGGGAAACATTCAGTACTTC.

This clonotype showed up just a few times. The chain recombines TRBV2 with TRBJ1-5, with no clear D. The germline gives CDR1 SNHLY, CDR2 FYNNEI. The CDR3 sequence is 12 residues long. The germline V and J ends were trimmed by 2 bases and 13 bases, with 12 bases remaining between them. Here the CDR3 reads CASSENEKTQHF. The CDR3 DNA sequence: TGTGCCAGCAGTGAAAACGAGAAGACTCAGCATTTT.

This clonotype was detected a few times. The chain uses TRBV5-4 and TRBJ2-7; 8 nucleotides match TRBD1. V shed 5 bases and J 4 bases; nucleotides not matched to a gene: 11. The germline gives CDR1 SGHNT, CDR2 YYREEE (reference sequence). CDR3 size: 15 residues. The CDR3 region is CASSPDRVRPYEQYF. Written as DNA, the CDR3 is TGTGCCAGCAGTCCGGACAGGGTAAGGCCATACGAGCAGTACTTC. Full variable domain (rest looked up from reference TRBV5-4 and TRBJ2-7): ETGVTQSPTHLIKTRGQQVTLRCSSQSGHNTVSWYQQALGQGPQFIFQYYREEENGRGNFPPRFSGLQFPNYSSELNVNALELDDSALYLCASSPDRVRPYEQYFGPGTRLTVT.

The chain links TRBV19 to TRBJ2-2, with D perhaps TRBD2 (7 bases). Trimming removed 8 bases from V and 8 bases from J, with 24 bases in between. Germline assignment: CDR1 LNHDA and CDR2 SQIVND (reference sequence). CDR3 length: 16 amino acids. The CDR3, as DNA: TGTGCCAGTGAACTGGGGGGGGGCGAGGGGATTGGGGAGCTGTTTTTT. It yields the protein CASELGGGEGIGELFF. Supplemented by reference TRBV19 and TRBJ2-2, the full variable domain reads DGGITQSPKYLFRKEGQNVTLSCEQNLNHDAMYWYRQDPGQGLRLIYYSQIVNDFQKGDIAEGYSVSREKKESFPLTVTSAQKNPTAFYLCASELGGGEGIGELFFGEGSRLTVL.

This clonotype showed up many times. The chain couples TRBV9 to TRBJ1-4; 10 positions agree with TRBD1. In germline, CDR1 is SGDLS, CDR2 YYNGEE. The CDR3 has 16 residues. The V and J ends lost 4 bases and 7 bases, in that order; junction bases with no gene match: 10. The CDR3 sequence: CASSQRPGQGPEKLFF. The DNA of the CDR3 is TGTGCCAGCAGCCAACGACCGGGACAGGGGCCTGAAAAACTGTTTTTT.

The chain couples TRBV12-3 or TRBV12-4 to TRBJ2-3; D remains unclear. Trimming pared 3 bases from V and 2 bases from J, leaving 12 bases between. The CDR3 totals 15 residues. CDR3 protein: CASSFLTGNTDTQYF. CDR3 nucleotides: TGTGCCAGCAGTTTCCTCACGGGTAACACAGATACGCAGTATTTT.

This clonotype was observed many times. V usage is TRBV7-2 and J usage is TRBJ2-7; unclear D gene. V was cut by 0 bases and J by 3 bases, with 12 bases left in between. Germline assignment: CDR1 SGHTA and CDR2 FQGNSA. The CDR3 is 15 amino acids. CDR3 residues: CASSLAKGLSYEQYF. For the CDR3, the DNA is TGTGCCAGCAGCTTAGCGAAAGGGCTGAGCTACGAGCAGTACTTC.

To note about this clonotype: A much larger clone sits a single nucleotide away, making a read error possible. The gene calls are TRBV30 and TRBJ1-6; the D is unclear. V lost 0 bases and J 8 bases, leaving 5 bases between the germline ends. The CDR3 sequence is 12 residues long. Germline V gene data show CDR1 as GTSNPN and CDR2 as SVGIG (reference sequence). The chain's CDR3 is CAWSVGYSPLHF. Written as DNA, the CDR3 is TGTGCCTGGAGTGTGGGGTATTCACCCCTCCACTTT. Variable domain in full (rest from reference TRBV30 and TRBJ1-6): SQTIHQWPATLVQPVGSPLSLECTVEGTSNPNLYWYRQAAGRGLQLLFYSVGIGQISSEVPQNLSASRPQDRQFILSSKKLLLSDSGFYLCAWSVGYSPLHFGNGTRLTVT.

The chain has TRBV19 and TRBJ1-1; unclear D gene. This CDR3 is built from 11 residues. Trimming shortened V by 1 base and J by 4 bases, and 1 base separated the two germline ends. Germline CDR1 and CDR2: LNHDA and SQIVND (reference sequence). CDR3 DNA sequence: TGTGCCAGTAGTATAGTCACTGAAGCTTTCTTT. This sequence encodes CASSIVTEAFF.

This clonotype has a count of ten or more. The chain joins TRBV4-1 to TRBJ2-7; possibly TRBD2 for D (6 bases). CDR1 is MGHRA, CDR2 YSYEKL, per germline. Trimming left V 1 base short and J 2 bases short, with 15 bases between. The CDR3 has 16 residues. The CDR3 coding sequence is TGCGCCAGCAGCCAAGGCCAGGGAGGAAGTACCTACGAGCAGTACTTC. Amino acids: CASSQGQGGSTYEQYF.